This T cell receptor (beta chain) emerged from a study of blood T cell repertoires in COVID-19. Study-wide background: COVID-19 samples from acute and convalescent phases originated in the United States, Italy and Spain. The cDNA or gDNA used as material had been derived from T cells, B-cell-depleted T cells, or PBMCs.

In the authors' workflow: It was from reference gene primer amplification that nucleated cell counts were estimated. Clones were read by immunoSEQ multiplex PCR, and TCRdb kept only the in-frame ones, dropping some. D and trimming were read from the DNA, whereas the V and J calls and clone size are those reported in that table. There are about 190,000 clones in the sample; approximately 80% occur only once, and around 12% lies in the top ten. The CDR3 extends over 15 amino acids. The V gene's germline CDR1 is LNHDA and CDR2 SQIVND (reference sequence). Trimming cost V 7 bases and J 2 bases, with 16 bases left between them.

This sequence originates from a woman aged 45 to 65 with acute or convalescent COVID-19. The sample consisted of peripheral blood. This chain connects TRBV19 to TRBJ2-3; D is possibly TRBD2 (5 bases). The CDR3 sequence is CASKDRSGFTDTQYF. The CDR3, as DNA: TGTGCCAGTAAGGATCGAAGCGGTTTCACAGATACGCAGTATTTT. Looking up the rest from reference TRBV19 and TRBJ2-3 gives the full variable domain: DGGITQSPKYLFRKEGQNVTLSCEQNLNHDAMYWYRQDPGQGLRLIYYSQIVNDFQKGDIAEGYSVSREKKESFPLTVTSAQKNPTAFYLCASKDRSGFTDTQYFGPGTRLTVL.